Following are 25 T cell receptor beta chains from one sample sequenced in a study of response to subunit inactivated influenza vaccine. From the RT-PCR reads, TCRdb called clonotypes with MiXCR, one entry per CDR3 protein. The sample gives almost 250,000 distinct CDR3 sequences, 10% to 15% of which show up once; about 8% is in the top ten. Material: non-naive T cells sorted from PBMCs, obtained 14 days before vaccination. The origin of the receptors is a man aged 45-60 years who received an inactivated influenza vaccine.

In this sample, this clonotype turned up many times. This chain connects TRBV7-2 to TRBJ2-1; D is undetermined. CDR3 size: 15 residues. Germline CDR1 and CDR2: SGHTA and FQGNSA. V gave up 3 bases and J gave up 6 bases, with 15 bases separating them. CDR3 bases: TGTGCCAGCAGCTTTGCTCCCACCCGCTCCAATGAGCAGTTCTTC. Amino acids: CASSFAPTRSNEQFF.

J is TRBJ2-2 and V is TRBV24-1, with 9 bases matching TRBD2. Germline V gene lookup returns CDR1 KGHDR and CDR2 SFDVKD. The CDR3 runs 17 residues. J gave up 5 bases and V 3 bases, and 9 bases lay outside the gene matches. The CDR3 nucleotides read TGTGCCACCAGTGATGACAGCGGGGGGCCCGTGACCGGGGAGCTGTTTTTT. Amino acid sequence: CATSDDSGGPVTGELFF.

This clonotype was recorded many times. The V and J genes are TRBV12-3 or TRBV12-4 and TRBJ2-2; D is possibly TRBD1 (6 bases). CDR3 length: 16 residues. Between the trimmed V and J ends, which lost 4 bases and 4 bases, there was a span of 16 bases. CDR3: CASSSTGVSVTGELFF. DNA of the CDR3: TGTGCCAGCAGTTCGACAGGAGTGTCGGTCACCGGGGAGCTGTTTTTT.

This clonotype was observed at least ten times. The V call is TRBV18, the J call TRBJ2-1; 8 bases fit TRBD2. The junction had 5 bases not matched to a gene; V was cut back by 4 bases and J by 3 bases. CDR3 length: 15 amino acids. Looked up from germline, CDR1 is KGHSH and CDR2 is LQKENI. The CDR3 spells CASSLAGNYYNEQFF. The DNA of the CDR3 is TGTGCCAGCTCACTAGCGGGAAATTACTACAATGAGCAGTTCTTC. The whole variable domain, filled in from reference TRBV18 and TRBJ2-1, reads NAGVMQNPRHLVRRRGQEARLRCSPMKGHSHVYWYRQLPEEGLKFMVYLQKENIIDESGMPKERFSAEFPKEGPSILRIQQVVRGDSAAYFCASSLAGNYYNEQFFGPGTRLTVL.

Many counts were recorded for this clonotype. The genes are TRBV5-1 and TRBJ2-1; D is unresolved. Germline CDR1 is SGHRS and CDR2 is YFSETQ. Trimming took off 0 bases at V and 1 base at J, with 8 bases between the two ends. This CDR3 has 15 residues. The DNA of the CDR3 is TGCGCCAGCAGCTTGGGAGGCAAATCCTACAATGAGCAGTTCTTC. It yields the protein CASSLGGKSYNEQFF.

This clonotype was found a few times. The V gene is TRBV6-2 or TRBV6-3, the J gene TRBJ2-1, with D possibly being TRBD2 (6 bases). V shed 6 bases and J shed 11 bases, with 17 bases lying between them. The CDR3 extends over 13 amino acids. Germline CDR1 is MNHEY and CDR2 is SVGEGT. CDR3 coding DNA: TGTGCCAGCAGACGACCGGGACTTACTAAGCAGTTCTTC. Amino acids: CASRRPGLTKQFF.

This clonotype was picked up many times. V gene TRBV4-3 combines with J gene TRBJ2-5; 11 bases map to TRBD2. The germline gives CDR1 LGHNA, CDR2 YSLEER. The CDR3 totals 14 residues. V shed 3 bases, J shed 5 bases, and the junction held 2 bases outside the gene matches. Here the CDR3 DNA reads TGCGCCAGCAGCCATAGGACTAGCGGGGAGACCCAGTACTTC. Translation gives CASSHRTSGETQYF.

The rearrangement links TRBV6-2 or TRBV6-3 to TRBJ2-2; a possible D gene is TRBD2 (5 bases). The CDR3 sequence is 13 residues long. Looked up from germline, CDR1 is MNHEY and CDR2 is SVGEGT. V dropped 8 bases and J dropped 5 bases, with 12 bases sitting between them. The CDR3 sequence: CASRPSGTGELFF. As DNA, the CDR3 is TGTGCCAGCCGACCCTCGGGGACCGGGGAGCTGTTTTTT.

This clonotype has at least ten counts. The gene calls are TRBV18 and TRBJ2-1, with 8 bases fitting TRBD2. Germline CDR1 is KGHSH and CDR2 is LQKENI. V was pared by 4 bases and J by 9 bases, with 14 bases of the junction left unmatched. The CDR3 length is 16 residues. This CDR3 reads CASSLYEGTRGFEQFF. The CDR3 DNA follows: TGTGCCAGCTCACTCTACGAAGGGACTAGAGGTTTTGAGCAGTTCTTC.

This chain connects TRBV15 to TRBJ2-3; 9 bases line up with TRBD1. Trimming took 2 bases from V and 2 from J; bases not matched to a gene: 14. The CDR3 is 19 amino acids. The germline CDR1 and CDR2 sequences are LNHNV and YYDKDF (reference sequence). CDR3 amino acids: CATSRFGPGQGIPTDTQYF. CDR3 DNA sequence: TGTGCCACCAGCAGATTCGGACCGGGACAGGGAATACCCACAGATACGCAGTATTTT.

This clonotype has only a few counts. The chain has TRBV5-4 and TRBJ2-1, with 8 nucleotides matching TRBD1. This CDR3 region has 14 residues. Trimming cost V 6 bases and J 4 bases; bases outside gene matches: 6. Germline CDR1 and CDR2: SGHNT and YYREEE (reference sequence). CDR3 in DNA: TGTGCCAGCAACGGACAGGGCCGTTACAATGAGCAGTTCTTC. Encoded protein: CASNGQGRYNEQFF.

This clonotype was found many times. The chain has TRBV30 and TRBJ2-1, with 9 bases that match TRBD1. J was trimmed by 3 bases and V by 5 bases; bases with no gene match: 2. This CDR3 has 13 amino acids. Germline V gene data show CDR1 as GTSNPN and CDR2 as SVGIG (reference sequence). CDR3 bases: TGTGCCTGGGAGGGACAGGGCTACAATGAGCAGTTCTTC. It translates to CAWEGQGYNEQFF.

There are a few counts of this clonotype. This chain links TRBV27 with TRBJ2-3, with 9 bases lining up with TRBD2. CDR3 length: 15 amino acids. V lost 6 bases and J lost 5; bases outside the gene matches: 9. CDR1 is MNHEY, CDR2 SMNVEV, per germline (reference sequence). CDR3 in amino acids: CASRSGTSSQDTQYF. In DNA, the CDR3 is TGTGCCAGCAGGTCCGGGACTAGCAGTCAAGATACGCAGTATTTT.

There are a few counts of this clonotype. The J gene is TRBJ2-5, the V gene TRBV7-8, with D hard to call. From germline, CDR1 is SGHVS and CDR2 FQNEAQ. The CDR3 consists of 13 residues. Trimming cost V 6 bases and J 5 bases, with 13 bases left between them. The CDR3 sequence: CASRLLQFETQYF. DNA of the CDR3: TGTGCCAGCAGGTTACTACAGTTCGAGACCCAGTACTTC.

This chain links TRBV5-6 with TRBJ2-3, with 7 bases that match TRBD1. The ends lost 8 bases at V and 1 base at J; junction bases unmatched: 7. Germline CDR1 SGHDT, CDR2 YYEEEE. This CDR3 has 14 amino acids. The CDR3 sequence: CASLQGIRTDTQYF. For the CDR3, the DNA is TGTGCCAGTCTACAGGGGATCCGCACAGATACGCAGTATTTT.

The chain employs TRBV5-1 and TRBJ2-1, with 7 bases identical to TRBD1. V shed 4 bases, J shed 8 bases, and the junction held 15 bases outside the gene matches. The germline V gene has CDR1 SGHRS and CDR2 YFSETQ. The CDR3 runs to 16 residues. CDR3 in amino acids: CASSMTNRGPGYEQFF. In DNA, the CDR3 is TGCGCCAGCAGCATGACTAACAGGGGCCCTGGTTATGAGCAGTTCTTC.

This clonotype was recorded a few times. The chain carries TRBV9 and TRBJ2-3; 14 bases are a match to TRBD2. V lost 3 bases and J lost 2; bases outside the gene matches: 2. This CDR3 region has 16 residues. The germline V gene has CDR1 SGDLS and CDR2 YYNGEE. The CDR3 protein is CASSGLAGGVTDTQYF. The CDR3, as DNA: TGTGCCAGCAGCGGACTAGCGGGGGGGGTCACAGATACGCAGTATTTT.

Comments on this clonotype: A junction boundary mismatches the germline segment, possibly from a read error. The chain combines TRBV7-7 with TRBJ2-3, with 11 bases identical to TRBD2. The CDR3 spans 15 residues. The germline V gene encodes CDR1 SSHAT and CDR2 FNYEAQ (reference sequence). CDR3 nucleotides: TGTGCTAGCAGCCCTAGCGGGGGGAACTCAGATACGCAGTATTTT. Its protein product is CASSPSGGNSDTQYF.

This chain joins TRBV25-1 and TRBJ2-7; D might be TRBD1 (6 bases). CDR3 length equals 13 residues. V lost 7 bases and J 3 bases, leaving 13 bases between the germline ends. Germline V gives CDR1 MGHDK, CDR2 SYGVNS. CDR3 protein: CASMDSENYEQYF. CDR3 bases: TGTGCCAGCATGGACAGCGAGAACTACGAGCAGTACTTC.

The chain joins TRBV6-2 or TRBV6-3 to TRBJ2-5; 9 bases are a match to TRBD2. This CDR3 region has 16 residues. Per germline, CDR1 MNHEY and CDR2 SVGEGT. Germline trimming cut 3 bases from V and 3 bases from J; bases unmatched to any gene: 8. The CDR3 loop reads CASSYPRRGGEETQYF. In DNA form, the CDR3 reads TGTGCCAGCAGTTATCCGAGGCGGGGGGGCGAAGAGACCCAGTACTTC.

V is TRBV10-3 and J is TRBJ2-5; D may correspond to TRBD1 or TRBD2 (5 bases each). The germline gives CDR1 ENHRY, CDR2 SYGVKD. Between the trimmed V and J ends, which lost 11 bases and 3 bases, there was a span of 19 bases. The CDR3 length is 14 residues. This CDR3 reads CAASAGTIEETQYF. The CDR3 DNA reads TGTGCCGCCTCGGCCGGGACGATCGAAGAGACCCAGTACTTC.

This clonotype was picked up many times. The chain combines TRBV29-1 with TRBJ1-1; no definite D call. The CDR3 has 14 residues. From germline, CDR1 is SQVTM and CDR2 ANQGSEA. With 3 bases removed from V and 3 bases from J, the gap between germline ends came to 14 bases. The CDR3 region has the DNA TGCAGCGTTGACCTCAACGCGGGGTACACTGAAGCTTTCTTT. This gives the protein CSVDLNAGYTEAFF. The full variable domain, rest sourced from reference TRBV29-1 and TRBJ1-1, is SAVISQKPSRDICQRGTSLTIQCQVDSQVTMMFWYRQQPGQSLTLIATANQGSEATYESGFVIDKFPISRPNLTFSTLTVSNMSPEDSSIYLCSVDLNAGYTEAFFGQGTRLTVV.

The CDR3 DNA follows: TGTGCCAGCAGCCTAATAGCGGGTCCCCAGTTCTTC. It is translated as CASSLIAGPQFF. V and J are TRBV7-2 and TRBJ2-1; 7 nucleotides line up with TRBD2. Germline lookup yields CDR1 SGHTA and CDR2 FQGNSA. Unmatched junction bases numbered 8, after V lost 5 bases and J lost 13 bases. The CDR3 extends over 12 amino acids.

Concerning this clonotype itself: The junction and the germline gene differ at one end; a read error may be behind it. This chain joins TRBV7-7 and TRBJ2-2, with 7 nucleotides matching TRBD1. Germline V lookup: CDR1 SSHAT, CDR2 FNYEAQ (reference sequence). CDR3 length: 17 amino acids. In DNA, the CDR3 is TGTGCTAGCAGCTTATCTGTGACAGGGACGAACACCGGGGAGCTGTTTTTT. Translated: CASSLSVTGTNTGELFF.

In its sample, this clonotype was seen a few times. This sequence joins TRBV6-2 or TRBV6-3 and TRBJ2-3; TRBD1 or TRBD2 may be the D gene (5 bases each). V was shortened by 6 bases and J by 7 bases, with 17 bases between the two germline ends. The CDR3 has 14 residues. Germline values: CDR1 MNHEY, CDR2 SVGEGT. Here the CDR3 DNA reads TGTGCCAGCAGCGCCGGGACCATAATTAATACGCAGTATTTT. It specifies CASSAGTIINTQYF.